This entry describes one TCR beta chain. A few counts support this clonotype. Its cognate antigen has yet to be identified. No much larger clone is present one base from it, and per-base qualities are unavailable. The data were obtained in a study of blood T cells in healthy people across ages (dated by TCRdb to about 2015). Some background on the complete study: In model experiments, roughly one uniquely barcoded TCR beta cDNA molecule per two T cells was captured by template switching. Using deep sequencing normalized with unique cDNA molecular identifiers, the study measured how TCR beta repertoire diversity changes with age. The donors were split into four age groups: young (average about 16 years), middle-aged (39), aged (approximately 60) and long-lived (approximately 80). To avoid experimental bias, donors of different ages were spread randomly across the sequencing lanes. The study analyzed two additional independent replicas of 1 million unique cDNA reads from the same blood draw for two donors, one aged 18 to 30 and one aged 80 or older.

Libraries came from 5' RACE. For sequencing, an Illumina HiSeq 2500 was employed. The second PCR ran for roughly 7 to 12 cycles and used a J-beta primer mix along with a sample-barcoded 5' primer. A template-switch 5' adaptor carrying 12 random nucleotides introduced a unique molecular identifier onto each TCR beta cDNA molecule. At least 2.5 million CDR3-containing paired-end reads were obtained from each sample. The Mint cDNA synthesis kit, primed by a TRBC-specific oligonucleotide, was used to synthesize first-strand cDNA from all RNA. All cDNA was treated with uracil-DNA glycosylase and then went through a first 18-cycle PCR with the universal primers M1SS and BC2_uni_R. The original methods were these. For normalization, 1 million high-quality reads, each with a distinct molecular identifier, were randomly selected from each sample. Instead of being binned into consensus sequences, reads with shared molecular identifiers were discarded. MiTCR, with a Q25 quality threshold and the strictest error-elimination algorithm, was used for CDR3 identification, clonotype clustering and error correction. Lower-bound total TCR beta diversity was estimated with a nonparametric unseen species model using Euler transformation. The public reads were quality trimmed at Q25 with fastp and then assembled into clones with MiXCR by TCRdb, keeping productive beta chains. Rows with one shared CDR3 protein collapse into an entry with the most common genes and DNA. The V and J calls, along with clone size, are taken from TCRdb and not from the paper's own processing. The sample table contains 650,000 to 950,000 distinct CDR3 sequences; only one count was recorded for more than 40% of them. The ten most abundant clones make up nearly 20% of the sample.

Study-wide findings and limitations: As age increased, observed TCR beta diversity per million T cells dropped in a roughly linear way, and a significant reduction was already evident by age about 40. Bulk unsorted PBMC profiling prevented conclusive comparison of naive and antigen-experienced compartments. There was a strong correlation between observed TCR beta diversity and the percentage of naive T cells measured by flow cytometry. Compared with the aged group, the long-lived group had more naive CD4+ T cells, fewer expanded clones and increased TCR diversity, suggesting age selection. Estimates of total diversity based on one million sequenced T cells were considered lower bounds and underestimates. Because the CMV infection status of the donors was unknown, age-related changes in expanded clonotypes may potentially have been confounded.

The donors were 40 or so Caucasian individuals from Russia, aged 6 to 90 years, who were systemically healthy. Each donor gave ten milliliters of peripheral blood, collected into EDTA-treated Vacutainer tubes. Ficoll-Paque density-gradient centrifugation was used to isolate PBMCs, with at least 7 million obtained per sample. Total RNA, at least 5 micrograms per sample, was extracted from PBMCs with Trizol reagent. The percentages of naive CD45RAhigh/CD27high T cells were determined by flow cytometry on a PBMC aliquot from every donor. Trimming accounts for 5 bases at V and 7 bases at J, while the number of junction bases matched to no gene is 2. From its cysteine to its phenylalanine, the CDR3 spans 13 amino acids. Just the 39-base CDR3 DNA is kept, in frame starting at base 1. CDR1 MNHEY and CDR2 SVGEGT are derived from the germline V gene.

The chain uses TRBV6-2 or TRBV6-3 and TRBJ2-7, and TRBD2 aligns with 13 junction nucleotides. Sequencing input: blood. This receptor was taken from a man aged 60 to 75 in good health. The DNA is as follows: TGTGCCAGCAGTAAGGGACTAGCGGGAGAGCAGTACTTC. Its translation reads: CASSKGLAGEQYF.